A selection of T cell receptor beta chains follows, all from one sample in a study of OX40 agonist ivuxolimab in advanced cancers. TCRdb's table, derived via immunoSEQ multiplex PCR, lists solely in-frame clones and lacks some. The table has 75,000 to 100,000 clones, 90% to 95% seen once. Sequenced here: CD4+ or CD8+ T cells sorted from blood, sampled in a trial of the OX40 agonist ivuxolimab. The receptor set was obtained from an adult with an advanced solid tumor such as melanoma, head and neck, liver or kidney cancer. CDR3s include the opening cysteine and the closing phenylalanine or tryptophan. D genes are given only for firm matches. The size field is filled for only some rows; it gives once, few, many or a size class.

d_call: .
v_call: TRBV19
j_call: TRBJ2-7
clone_size: .
cdr3_aa: CASSGDINSYEQYF
cdr3_nt: TGTGCCAGTAGTGGGGACATCAACTCCTACGAGCAGTACTTC

d_call: .
v_call: TRBV4-3
j_call: TRBJ2-1
clone_size: .
cdr3_aa: CASSLRVGEQFF
cdr3_nt: TGCGCCAGCAGCCTCCGTGTGGGGGAGCAGTTCTTC

d_call: .
v_call: TRBV7-9
j_call: TRBJ1-4
clone_size: .
cdr3_aa: CASTPLKATYNEKLFF
cdr3_nt: TGTGCCAGCACCCCTCTTAAGGCAACTTATAATGAAAAACTGTTTTTT

d_call: .
v_call: TRBV7-6
j_call: TRBJ1-3
clone_size: .
cdr3_aa: CASSLTEGNTIYF
cdr3_nt: TGTGCCAGCAGCCTGACAGAAGGAAACACCATATATTTT

d_call: .
v_call: TRBV28
j_call: TRBJ1-5
clone_size: .
cdr3_aa: CASISGHYSNQPQHF
cdr3_nt: TGTGCCAGCATCTCCGGACATTATAGCAATCAGCCCCAGCATTTT

d_call: .
v_call: TRBV7-3
j_call: TRBJ2-1
clone_size: .
cdr3_aa: CASSFEGRNEQFF
cdr3_nt: TGTGCCAGCAGCTTTGAAGGACGCAATGAGCAGTTCTTC

d_call: .
v_call: TRBV21-1
j_call: TRBJ2-7
clone_size: .
cdr3_aa: CASSKGGGRLAGPTDSYEQYF
cdr3_nt: TGTGCCAGCAGCAAAGGTGGGGGGAGACTAGCGGGTCCGACAGACTCCTACGAGCAGTACTTC

d_call: TRBD1
v_call: TRBV7-8
j_call: TRBJ2-7
clone_size: .
cdr3_aa: CASSSNADRAGGNEQYF
cdr3_nt: TGTGCCAGCAGCTCAAATGCGGACAGGGCAGGCGGTAACGAGCAGTACTTC

d_call: TRBD2
v_call: TRBV7-2
j_call: TRBJ2-7
clone_size: .
cdr3_aa: CASSPRGLAVAYEQYF
cdr3_nt: TGTGCCAGCAGCCCAAGGGGACTAGCGGTCGCCTACGAGCAGTACTTC

d_call: TRBD2
v_call: TRBV11-2
j_call: TRBJ2-1
clone_size: .
cdr3_aa: CASSLLAGGGEQFF
cdr3_nt: TGTGCCAGCAGCTTATTAGCGGGAGGGGGTGAGCAGTTCTTC

d_call: .
v_call: TRBV6-6
j_call: TRBJ2-1
clone_size: .
cdr3_aa: CASSYPPSDEQFF
cdr3_nt: TGTGCCAGCAGTTACCCACCGTCGGATGAGCAGTTCTTC

d_call: .
v_call: TRBV28
j_call: TRBJ1-2
clone_size: .
cdr3_aa: CASSLDRLGYGYTF
cdr3_nt: TGTGCCAGCAGTTTAGACAGGCTGGGCTATGGCTACACCTTC

d_call: .
v_call: TRBV6-6
j_call: TRBJ1-1
clone_size: .
cdr3_aa: CASSYSVPTGTEAFF
cdr3_nt: TGTGCCAGCAGTTACTCGGTCCCAACGGGCACTGAAGCTTTCTTT

d_call: .
v_call: TRBV5-1
j_call: TRBJ2-5
clone_size: .
cdr3_aa: CASSLTAGVETQYF
cdr3_nt: TGCGCCAGCAGCTTGACTGCAGGGGTCGAGACCCAGTACTTC

d_call: .
v_call: TRBV4-3
j_call: TRBJ2-1
clone_size: .
cdr3_aa: CASSQVTRANEQFF
cdr3_nt: TGCGCCAGCAGCCAAGTGACTAGAGCGAATGAGCAGTTCTTC

d_call: .
v_call: TRBV27
j_call: TRBJ2-1
clone_size: .
cdr3_aa: CASSPGTRSWDEQFF
cdr3_nt: TGTGCCAGCAGCCCCGGGACCCGGAGCTGGGATGAGCAGTTCTTC

d_call: .
v_call: TRBV18
j_call: TRBJ2-1
clone_size: .
cdr3_aa: CASSERVNNEQFF
cdr3_nt: TGTGCCAGCTCAGAAAGAGTGAACAATGAGCAGTTCTTC

d_call: TRBD1
v_call: TRBV5-4
j_call: TRBJ1-4
clone_size: few
cdr3_aa: CASSSTGVNEKLFF
cdr3_nt: TGTGCCAGCAGCTCGACAGGGGTTAATGAAAAACTGTTTTTT

d_call: .
v_call: TRBV7-3
j_call: TRBJ2-1
clone_size: .
cdr3_aa: CASSLRADGTKQIF
cdr3_nt: TGTGCCAGCAGCTTAAGGGCGGACGGGACAAAGCAGATCTTC

d_call: .
v_call: TRBV28
j_call: TRBJ1-4
clone_size: few
cdr3_aa: CASSPAHEKLFF
cdr3_nt: TGTGCCAGCAGCCCCGCCCATGAAAAACTGTTTTTT

d_call: .
v_call: TRBV10-3
j_call: TRBJ2-3
clone_size: .
cdr3_aa: CAISKTSTDTQYF
cdr3_nt: TGTGCCATCTCCAAGACTAGCACAGATACGCAGTATTTT

d_call: TRBD2
v_call: TRBV29-1
j_call: TRBJ2-5
clone_size: .
cdr3_aa: CSIGTSVSQETQYF
cdr3_nt: TGCAGCATCGGGACTAGCGTTTCCCAAGAGACCCAGTACTTC

d_call: .
v_call: TRBV4-3
j_call: TRBJ2-2
clone_size: .
cdr3_aa: CASSQVAGISTGELFF
cdr3_nt: TGCGCCAGCAGCCAAGTGGCAGGGATCTCCACCGGGGAGCTGTTTTTT

d_call: TRBD1
v_call: TRBV7-8
j_call: TRBJ1-2
clone_size: once
cdr3_aa: CASSPGGGQGQSRF
cdr3_nt: TGTGCCAGCAGCCCCGGTGGGGGACAGGGACAGTCGAGGTTC

d_call: TRBD2
v_call: TRBV5-1
j_call: TRBJ2-7
clone_size: once
cdr3_aa: CASSLTLGGTSGYEQYF
cdr3_nt: TGCGCCAGCAGCCTGACGCTAGGCGGGACTAGCGGATACGAGCAGTACTTC

d_call: .
v_call: TRBV15
j_call: TRBJ1-5
clone_size: .
cdr3_aa: CATGVSHNQPQHF
cdr3_nt: TGTGCCACCGGAGTCTCACACAATCAGCCCCAGCATTTT

d_call: TRBD1
v_call: TRBV2
j_call: TRBJ2-5
clone_size: .
cdr3_aa: CASARDRGLETQYF
cdr3_nt: TGTGCCAGCGCCAGGGACAGGGGGCTGGAGACCCAGTACTTC